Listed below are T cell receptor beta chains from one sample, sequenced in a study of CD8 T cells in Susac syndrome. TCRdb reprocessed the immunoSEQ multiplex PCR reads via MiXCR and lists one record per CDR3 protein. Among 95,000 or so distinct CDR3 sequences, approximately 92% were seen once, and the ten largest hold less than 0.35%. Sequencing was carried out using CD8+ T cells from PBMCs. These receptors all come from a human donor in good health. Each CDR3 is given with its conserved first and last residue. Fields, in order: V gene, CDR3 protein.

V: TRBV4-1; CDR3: CASADYGDSTRETQYF
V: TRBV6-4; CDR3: CASSDASGGGTDTQYF
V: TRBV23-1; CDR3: CASSKTSGEGNEQFF
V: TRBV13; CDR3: CASSTSGKTQYF
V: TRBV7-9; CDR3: CASSSRQGQGSPLHF
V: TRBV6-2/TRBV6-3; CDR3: CASSYHGTAIPYEQYF
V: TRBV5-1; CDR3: CASSLSPNANTEAFF
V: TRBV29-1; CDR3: CSVEIGASSYEQYF
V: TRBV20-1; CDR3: CSASYRAAYEQYF
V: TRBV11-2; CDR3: CASSLGDGTYEQYF
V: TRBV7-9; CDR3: CASTPLTGFLIYGYTF
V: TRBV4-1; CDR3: CASSQVHRGPYEQYF
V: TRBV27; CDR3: CASSLSQGSIYGYTF
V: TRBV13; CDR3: CASSKARTGTISYNEQFF
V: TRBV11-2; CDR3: CASSSTGTGSNEQFF
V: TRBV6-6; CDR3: CASSPPFLSSYNEQFF
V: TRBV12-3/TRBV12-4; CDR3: CATSLNPLAGYTF
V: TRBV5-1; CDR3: CASSFTPLDEQFF
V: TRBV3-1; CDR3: CASSQDDRGGQPQHF
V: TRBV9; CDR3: CASSGPGPIYEQYF
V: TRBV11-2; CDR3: CATSGTGITEAFF
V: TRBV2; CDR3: CASSEALGEKLFF
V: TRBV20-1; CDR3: CSARGQGEDGQYF
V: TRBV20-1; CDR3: CSVVGQETYEQYF
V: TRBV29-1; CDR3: CSVSVASPDTQYF
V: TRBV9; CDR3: CAAQPVGSTEAFF
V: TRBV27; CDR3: CASSLSTGGYEQFF
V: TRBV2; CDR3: CASSESGIQETQYF
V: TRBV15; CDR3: CATSRGGSTDTQYF
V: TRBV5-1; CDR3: CASSLEGGKVYEQYF
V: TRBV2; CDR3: CASRPLAGGRETQYF
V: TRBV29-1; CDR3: CSVVPWDSDLTDTQYF
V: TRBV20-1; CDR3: CSARNPGGNSGNTIYF
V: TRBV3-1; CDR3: CASSQGTANQPQHF
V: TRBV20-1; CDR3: CSASPSLGSNQPQHF
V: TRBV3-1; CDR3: CASSPADRGHEKLFF
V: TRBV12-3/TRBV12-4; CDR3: CASSFPGTEELFF
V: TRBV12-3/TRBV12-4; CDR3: CASRQDNYEQYF
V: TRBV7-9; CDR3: CASSLGVGWDEAFF
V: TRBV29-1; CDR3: CSVELWQDVHTEAFF
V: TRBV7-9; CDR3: CASSHRGQSNTGELFF
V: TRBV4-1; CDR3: CASSQEVGNSNQPQHF
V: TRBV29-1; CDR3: CSGGTVYGYTF
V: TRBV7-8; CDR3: CASSLKGVTLYGYTF
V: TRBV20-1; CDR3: CSAKAGLEQYF
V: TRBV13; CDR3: CASSLASYSTDTQYF
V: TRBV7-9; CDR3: CASSLGQTSSYNEQFF
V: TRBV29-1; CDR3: CSVERLWDTNYGYTF
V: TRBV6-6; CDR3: CASSSPRGEQYF
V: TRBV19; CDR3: CASSPGTGTEQYF
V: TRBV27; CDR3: CASSLYQGPNEQFF
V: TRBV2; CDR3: CAVHRGPTEAFF
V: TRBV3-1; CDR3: CASSPYLAGGQETQYF